The clone carrying this T cell receptor (beta chain) was picked up many times. Its antigen remains unidentified. The sample comes from a study of blood T cells in healthy people across ages. General study results and limits: Diversity was estimated from one million T cells, and these estimates were considered underestimates.

V lost 3 bases to trimming and J lost 3 bases, with 6 bases between them. CDR3 length: 12 amino acids. Germline V gene sequence: CDR1 ENHRY, CDR2 SYGVKD. A sample-barcoded 5' primer and a J-beta primer mix were used in a second PCR of roughly 7 to 11 cycles. Sequencing recovered at least 3 million CDR3-containing paired-end reads from each sample. From the 5' RACE reads, TCRdb called clonotypes with MiXCR, one entry per CDR3 protein. Found here are some 750,000 distinct CDR3 sequences, about a fifth of them singletons; the top ten hold around a fifth. All donors came from Russia, were Caucasian and healthy, and spanned ages about 6 to 95.

The J gene is TRBJ2-7, the V gene TRBV10-3, with D possibly matching TRBD2 (5 bases). Sequencing input: blood. The sequence was collected from a man in his 70s in good health. The CDR3 sequence is CAISDGSYEQYV. In nucleotides, the CDR3 is TGTGCCATCAGTGATGGGAGCTACGAGCAGTACGTC.